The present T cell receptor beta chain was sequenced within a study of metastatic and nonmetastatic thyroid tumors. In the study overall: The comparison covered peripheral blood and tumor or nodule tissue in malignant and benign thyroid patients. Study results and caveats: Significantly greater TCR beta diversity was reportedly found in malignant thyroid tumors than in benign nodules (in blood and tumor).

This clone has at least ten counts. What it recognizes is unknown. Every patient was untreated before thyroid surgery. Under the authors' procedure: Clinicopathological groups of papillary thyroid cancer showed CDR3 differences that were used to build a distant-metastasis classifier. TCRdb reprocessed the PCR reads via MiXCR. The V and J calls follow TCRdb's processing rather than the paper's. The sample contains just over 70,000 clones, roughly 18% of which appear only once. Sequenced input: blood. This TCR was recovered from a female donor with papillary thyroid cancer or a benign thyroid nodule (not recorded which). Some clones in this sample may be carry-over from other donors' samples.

The CDR3 loop reads CASSSTMTSESTDTQYF. Here the CDR3 DNA reads TGTGCCAGCAGCTCAACCATGACTAGCGAGAGCACAGATACGCAGTATTTT. J is TRBJ2-3 and V is TRBV11-1, with TRBD2 matching 8 bases. V trimming: 4 bases; J trimming: 0 bases; junction bases outside the gene matches: 9. This CDR3 region has 17 residues. The germline V gene has CDR1 SGHAT and CDR2 FQDESV (reference sequence).